This T cell receptor beta chain was captured in a study of blood T cell repertoires in COVID-19. TCRdb's copy holds only in-frame clones and misses some; the assay was immunoSEQ multiplex PCR. This table has 230,000 or so clones, 80% to 85% appearing once. This CDR3 region has 15 residues. V gave up 0 bases and J gave up 6 bases, with 9 bases separating them. CDR1 and CDR2 (germline): SGHAT, FQNNGV. This chain connects TRBV11-2 to TRBJ1-6; the D is unclear. This receptor was taken from a man aged 50-59 years who had recovered from COVID-19. Input material: PBMCs or T cells enriched from blood (not recorded which). CDR3 region: CASSLDPHGNSPLHF. The CDR3 coding sequence is TGTGCCAGCAGCTTAGACCCCCACGGTAATTCACCCCTCCACTTT.